The rows below give T cell receptor beta chains drawn from one sample of a study of T-cell reconstitution after alpha-beta-depleted transplantation in children. TCRdb called the PCR reads again in MiXCR, with one record for every CDR3 protein. The sample yields fewer than 85,000 distinct CDR3 sequences, roughly 13% seen once. Sequenced here: PBMCs, mostly from graft donor cells, sampled 180 days after TCRalphabeta/CD19-depleted stem cell transplant. These receptors were taken from a male patient between 2 and 9 years old who had a stem cell transplant for acute lymphoblastic leukemia, so the T cells may come from the graft donor. CDR3s include the opening cysteine and the closing phenylalanine or tryptophan. A D gene is named only where the DNA matches it firmly. A clone size is listed for some rows: how often the clone was seen (once, few, many), or a class if it is expanded.

CDR3 protein: CASSQENRLTNYGYTF
CDR3 DNA: TGCGCCAGCAGCCAAGAGAACCGGTTGACTAACTATGGCTACACCTTC
clone size: -
D gene: -
V gene: TRBV4-1
J gene: TRBJ1-2

CDR3 protein: CASSYAGPGYEQYF
CDR3 DNA: TGTGCCAGCAGTTACGCGGGACCGGGCTACGAGCAGTACTTC
clone size: -
D gene: -
V gene: TRBV6-2/TRBV6-3
J gene: TRBJ2-7

CDR3 protein: CASSLRTGEKLFF
CDR3 DNA: TGTGCCAGCAGCTTACGAACCGGTGAAAAACTGTTTTTT
clone size: few
D gene: -
V gene: TRBV7-9
J gene: TRBJ1-4

CDR3 protein: CASSQVKGQGALGNGELFF
CDR3 DNA: TGCGCCAGCAGCCAAGTCAAGGGACAGGGGGCGCTGGGCAACGGGGAGCTGTTTTTT
clone size: -
D gene: TRBD1
V gene: TRBV4-3
J gene: TRBJ2-2

CDR3 protein: CASSSTSGAPGELFF
CDR3 DNA: TGTGCCAGCAGCTCGACTAGCGGGGCCCCCGGGGAGCTGTTTTTT
clone size: few
D gene: TRBD2
V gene: TRBV7-2
J gene: TRBJ2-2

CDR3 protein: CASSLQGTDTQYF
CDR3 DNA: TGTGCCAGCAGTTTACAGGGCACAGATACGCAGTATTTT
clone size: many
D gene: -
V gene: TRBV12-3/TRBV12-4
J gene: TRBJ2-3

CDR3 protein: CASSLGAGNSPLHF
CDR3 DNA: TGTGCCAGCAGCTTAGGGGCGGGAAACTCACCCCTCCACTTT
clone size: few
D gene: -
V gene: TRBV7-2
J gene: TRBJ1-6

CDR3 protein: CASKSGTGVSTDTQYF
CDR3 DNA: TGTGCCAGCAAGTCCGGGACAGGGGTGAGCACAGATACGCAGTATTTT
clone size: many
D gene: TRBD1
V gene: TRBV7-7
J gene: TRBJ2-3

CDR3 protein: CASRPRGQGGYNEQFF
CDR3 DNA: TGTGCCAGCAGACCTAGGGGACAGGGAGGCTACAATGAGCAGTTCTTC
clone size: -
D gene: TRBD1
V gene: TRBV28
J gene: TRBJ2-1

CDR3 protein: CASSLIQGKGEQYF
CDR3 DNA: TGTGCCAGCAGCTTGATACAGGGGAAGGGCGAGCAGTACTTC
clone size: -
D gene: TRBD1
V gene: TRBV7-9
J gene: TRBJ2-7

CDR3 protein: CSAHPGGMGNQPQHF
CDR3 DNA: TGCAGTGCTCATCCAGGGGGAATGGGCAATCAGCCCCAGCATTTT
clone size: -
D gene: TRBD1
V gene: TRBV20-1
J gene: TRBJ1-5

CDR3 protein: CASSLGAGLASLQETQYF
CDR3 DNA: TGTGCCAGCAGCTTAGGGGCAGGGCTCGCCTCTTTACAAGAGACCCAGTACTTC
clone size: few
D gene: -
V gene: TRBV11-2
J gene: TRBJ2-5

CDR3 protein: CASSLAEMNTEAFF
CDR3 DNA: TGTGCCAGCAGCTTAGCGGAGATGAACACTGAAGCTTTCTTT
clone size: -
D gene: -
V gene: TRBV7-6
J gene: TRBJ1-1

CDR3 protein: CATGGSGDEAFF
CDR3 DNA: TGTGCCACGGGGGGGTCCGGGGATGAAGCTTTCTTT
clone size: few
D gene: -
V gene: TRBV7-9
J gene: TRBJ1-1

CDR3 protein: CASRGPSSGNTIYF
CDR3 DNA: TGTGCCAGCCGCGGCCCCTCGTCGGGAAACACCATATATTTT
clone size: -
D gene: -
V gene: TRBV28
J gene: TRBJ1-3

CDR3 protein: CASSLAGGLYNEQFF
CDR3 DNA: TGTGCCAGCAGTTTAGCGGGGGGGCTCTACAATGAGCAGTTCTTC
clone size: -
D gene: TRBD2
V gene: TRBV28
J gene: TRBJ2-1

CDR3 protein: CASGTNADRPIYEQYF
CDR3 DNA: TGTGCCAGCGGCACGAACGCCGACAGGCCTATCTACGAGCAGTACTTC
clone size: -
D gene: -
V gene: TRBV7-3
J gene: TRBJ2-7

CDR3 protein: CASSSGADQPQHF
CDR3 DNA: TGTGCTAGCAGCTCCGGCGCGGATCAGCCCCAGCATTTT
clone size: -
D gene: -
V gene: TRBV7-7
J gene: TRBJ1-5

CDR3 protein: CASSEYGGTEAFF
CDR3 DNA: TGTGCCAGCAGTGAATATGGAGGAACTGAAGCTTTCTTT
clone size: few
D gene: -
V gene: TRBV25-1
J gene: TRBJ1-1

CDR3 protein: CSARGSLVVYEQYF
CDR3 DNA: TGCAGTGCCAGGGGCTCCCTTGTCGTCTACGAGCAGTACTTC
clone size: few
D gene: -
V gene: TRBV20-1
J gene: TRBJ2-7

CDR3 protein: CASTSGGLSNQPQHF
CDR3 DNA: TGTGCCAGCACCTCGGGGGGGTTGAGCAATCAGCCCCAGCATTTT
clone size: once
D gene: -
V gene: TRBV7-2
J gene: TRBJ1-5

CDR3 protein: CSARVRRKGYEQYF
CDR3 DNA: TGCAGTGCTAGAGTGAGACGAAAGGGATACGAGCAGTACTTC
clone size: few
D gene: -
V gene: TRBV20-1
J gene: TRBJ2-7

CDR3 protein: CASSVRWRAGQGGYTF
CDR3 DNA: TGTGCCAGCAGCGTAAGGTGGAGGGCCGGGCAAGGCGGCTACACCTTC
clone size: few
D gene: -
V gene: TRBV9
J gene: TRBJ1-2

CDR3 protein: CASSLDGGRGSYEQYF
CDR3 DNA: TGCGCCAGCAGCCTGGACGGCGGGCGTGGCTCCTACGAGCAGTACTTC
clone size: few
D gene: -
V gene: TRBV5-1
J gene: TRBJ2-7

CDR3 protein: CSARIPQGGVGEKLFF
CDR3 DNA: TGCAGTGCTAGAATCCCACAGGGTGGCGTCGGTGAAAAACTGTTTTTT
clone size: few
D gene: -
V gene: TRBV20-1
J gene: TRBJ1-4

CDR3 protein: CSAIPLAGQQGETQYF
CDR3 DNA: TGCAGTGCGATCCCCCTAGCGGGGCAGCAAGGAGAGACCCAGTACTTC
clone size: many
D gene: TRBD2
V gene: TRBV20-1
J gene: TRBJ2-5

CDR3 protein: CASSQEPYLVTEAFF
CDR3 DNA: TGCGCCAGCAGCCAAGAACCGTATCTCGTCACTGAAGCTTTCTTT
clone size: -
D gene: -
V gene: TRBV4-3
J gene: TRBJ1-1

CDR3 protein: CASSSGGQNTEAFF
CDR3 DNA: TGTGCCAGCAGTTCAGGCGGGCAGAACACTGAAGCTTTCTTT
clone size: few
D gene: -
V gene: TRBV6-5
J gene: TRBJ1-1

CDR3 protein: CASSLFGGKVTDTQYF
CDR3 DNA: TGTGCCAGCAGCTTATTCGGTGGTAAGGTCACAGATACGCAGTATTTT
clone size: -
D gene: -
V gene: TRBV5-6
J gene: TRBJ2-3

CDR3 protein: CASSVAGLRTDTQYF
CDR3 DNA: TGCGCCAGCAGCGTAGCGGGACTTAGAACAGATACGCAGTATTTT
clone size: -
D gene: TRBD2
V gene: TRBV5-1
J gene: TRBJ2-3

CDR3 protein: CSARDLKTGSSGELFF
CDR3 DNA: TGCAGTGCTAGAGATCTAAAAACAGGGTCGTCCGGGGAGCTGTTTTTT
clone size: few
D gene: -
V gene: TRBV20-1
J gene: TRBJ2-2

CDR3 protein: CASSLVPGSTEAFF
CDR3 DNA: TGCGCCAGCAGCTTGGTGCCAGGGAGCACTGAAGCTTTCTTT
clone size: many
D gene: -
V gene: TRBV5-1
J gene: TRBJ1-1

CDR3 protein: CASSHRTGKRYEQYF
CDR3 DNA: TGCGCCAGCAGCCACCGAACGGGGAAGCGGTACGAGCAGTACTTC
clone size: -
D gene: -
V gene: TRBV4-3
J gene: TRBJ2-7

CDR3 protein: CASSPPGQVRAQYF
CDR3 DNA: TGTGCCAGCAGCCCCCCCGGACAGGTCCGAGCCCAGTACTTC
clone size: many
D gene: TRBD1
V gene: TRBV7-2
J gene: TRBJ2-5

CDR3 protein: CASSAGRAQETQYF
CDR3 DNA: TGTGCCAGCTCGGCCGGGAGGGCTCAAGAGACCCAGTACTTC
clone size: -
D gene: TRBD2
V gene: TRBV18
J gene: TRBJ2-5

CDR3 protein: CASSYGSEAFF
CDR3 DNA: TGTGCCAGCAGTTACGGTTCTGAAGCTTTCTTT
clone size: -
D gene: -
V gene: TRBV6-2/TRBV6-3
J gene: TRBJ1-1

CDR3 protein: CASSLGAGLHEQYF
CDR3 DNA: TGCGCCAGCAGCTTAGGAGCGGGACTCCACGAGCAGTACTTC
clone size: few
D gene: TRBD2
V gene: TRBV5-1
J gene: TRBJ2-7

CDR3 protein: CSVGPWGDTGELFF
CDR3 DNA: TGCAGCGTTGGGCCCTGGGGGGACACCGGGGAGCTGTTTTTT
clone size: -
D gene: -
V gene: TRBV29-1
J gene: TRBJ2-2

CDR3 protein: CASSLGQSHNYGYTF
CDR3 DNA: TGTGCCAGCAGCTTAGGGCAGTCCCATAACTATGGCTACACCTTC
clone size: few
D gene: -
V gene: TRBV7-6
J gene: TRBJ1-2

CDR3 protein: CASSEGLALKETQYF
CDR3 DNA: TGCGCCAGCAGCGAAGGACTAGCTTTAAAAGAGACCCAGTACTTC
clone size: few
D gene: TRBD2
V gene: TRBV5-1
J gene: TRBJ2-5

CDR3 protein: CSASPHRQPEAFF
CDR3 DNA: TGCAGTGCTTCTCCTCATAGACAGCCAGAAGCTTTCTTT
clone size: -
D gene: -
V gene: TRBV20-1
J gene: TRBJ1-1

CDR3 protein: CSADGQAYEQYF
CDR3 DNA: TGCAGTGCCGACGGACAGGCCTACGAGCAGTACTTC
clone size: -
D gene: TRBD1
V gene: TRBV20-1
J gene: TRBJ2-7

CDR3 protein: CASSQDVGSPLHF
CDR3 DNA: TGTGCCAGCAGCCAAGACGTTGGTTCACCCCTCCACTTT
clone size: -
D gene: -
V gene: TRBV4-2
J gene: TRBJ1-6

CDR3 protein: CASSPGSAGANVLTF
CDR3 DNA: TGTGCCAGCTCACCAGGGTCGGCCGGGGCCAACGTCCTGACTTTC
clone size: few
D gene: -
V gene: TRBV18
J gene: TRBJ2-6

CDR3 protein: CASSQDGRDSPLHF
CDR3 DNA: TGCGCCAGCAGCCAGGACGGGCGGGATTCACCCCTCCACTTT
clone size: few
D gene: -
V gene: TRBV5-1
J gene: TRBJ1-6

CDR3 protein: CASSLRGWREAFF
CDR3 DNA: TGTGCCAGCAGTTTAAGGGGGTGGCGCGAAGCTTTCTTT
clone size: few
D gene: -
V gene: TRBV27
J gene: TRBJ1-1

CDR3 protein: CASSRLAGEGEQYF
CDR3 DNA: TGTGCCAGCAGCCGACTAGCGGGAGAAGGGGAGCAGTACTTC
clone size: few
D gene: TRBD2
V gene: TRBV12-3/TRBV12-4
J gene: TRBJ2-7

CDR3 protein: CASSLGAGVGYF
CDR3 DNA: TGTGCCAGCAGCTTAGGGGCCGGCGTAGGGTACTTC
clone size: few
D gene: -
V gene: TRBV7-2
J gene: TRBJ2-7

CDR3 protein: CSARDRAPRETQYF
CDR3 DNA: TGCAGTGCTAGAGATCGGGCTCCCCGTGAGACCCAGTACTTC
clone size: few
D gene: -
V gene: TRBV20-1
J gene: TRBJ2-5

CDR3 protein: CASSQDQPWGYITDTQYF
CDR3 DNA: TGCGCCAGCAGCCAAGACCAGCCGTGGGGGTATATCACAGATACGCAGTATTTT
clone size: many
D gene: -
V gene: TRBV4-3
J gene: TRBJ2-3

CDR3 protein: CASSSDIFYEQYF
CDR3 DNA: TGTGCCAGCAGTTCGGACATCTTCTACGAGCAGTACTTC
clone size: few
D gene: -
V gene: TRBV6-5
J gene: TRBJ2-7

CDR3 protein: CASSHFPGGGAWHEQFF
CDR3 DNA: TGCGCCAGCAGCCACTTCCCAGGCGGGGGGGCTTGGCATGAGCAGTTCTTC
clone size: -
D gene: TRBD2
V gene: TRBV4-3
J gene: TRBJ2-1

CDR3 protein: CATSDSRQILYGYTF
CDR3 DNA: TGTGCCACCAGTGATTCCAGACAGATCCTCTATGGCTACACCTTC
clone size: -
D gene: -
V gene: TRBV24-1
J gene: TRBJ1-2

CDR3 protein: CASSFQPGSEGTQYF
CDR3 DNA: TGTGCCAGCAGCTTCCAACCCGGGTCAGAGGGGACCCAGTACTTC
clone size: -
D gene: -
V gene: TRBV7-2
J gene: TRBJ2-5

CDR3 protein: CSVFWASGEGQYF
CDR3 DNA: TGCAGCGTATTTTGGGCTAGCGGGGAGGGGCAGTACTTC
clone size: many
D gene: TRBD2
V gene: TRBV29-1
J gene: TRBJ2-7

CDR3 protein: CASSARRPLAQYEQSF
CDR3 DNA: TGTGCCAGCAGCGCCCGACGGCCACTAGCCCAATACGAGCAGTCCTTC
clone size: -
D gene: -
V gene: TRBV7-2
J gene: TRBJ2-7

CDR3 protein: CASSLGGRSNTEAFF
CDR3 DNA: TGTGCCAGCAGCTTAGGCGGCAGATCGAACACTGAAGCTTTCTTT
clone size: -
D gene: -
V gene: TRBV5-6
J gene: TRBJ1-1

CDR3 protein: CASSMGRQETQYF
CDR3 DNA: TGTGCCAGCAGCATGGGACGTCAAGAGACCCAGTACTTC
clone size: -
D gene: -
V gene: TRBV5-6
J gene: TRBJ2-5

CDR3 protein: CATSRGKGYSGANVLTF
CDR3 DNA: TGTGCCACCAGCAGAGGAAAGGGTTACTCTGGGGCCAACGTCCTGACTTTC
clone size: few
D gene: -
V gene: TRBV15
J gene: TRBJ2-6

CDR3 protein: CASSLGSSGGNEQFF
CDR3 DNA: TGCGCCAGCAGCTTGGGGTCTAGCGGGGGCAATGAGCAGTTCTTC
clone size: few
D gene: TRBD2
V gene: TRBV5-1
J gene: TRBJ2-1